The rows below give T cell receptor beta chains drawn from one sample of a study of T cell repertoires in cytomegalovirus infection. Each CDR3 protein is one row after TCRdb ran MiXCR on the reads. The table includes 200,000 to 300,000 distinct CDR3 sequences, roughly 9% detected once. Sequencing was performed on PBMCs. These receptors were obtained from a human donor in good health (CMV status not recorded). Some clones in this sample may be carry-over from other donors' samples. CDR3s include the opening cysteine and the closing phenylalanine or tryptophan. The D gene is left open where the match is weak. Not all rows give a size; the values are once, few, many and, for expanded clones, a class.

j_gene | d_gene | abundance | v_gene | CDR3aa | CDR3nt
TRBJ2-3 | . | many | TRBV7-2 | CASSLWASSGTDTQYF | TGTGCCAGCAGCTTATGGGCCAGCAGTGGCACAGATACGCAGTATTTT
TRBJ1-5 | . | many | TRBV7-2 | CASSLVGIGQPQHF | TGTGCCAGCAGCTTAGTAGGGATCGGTCAGCCCCAGCATTTT
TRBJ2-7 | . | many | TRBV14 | CASGLRGVSSYEQYF | TGTGCCAGCGGCCTTAGGGGGGTTAGCTCCTACGAGCAGTACTTC
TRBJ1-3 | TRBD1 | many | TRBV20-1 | CSARADDRGRFSGNTIYF | TGCAGTGCTAGAGCCGACGACAGGGGACGTTTCTCTGGAAACACCATATATTTT
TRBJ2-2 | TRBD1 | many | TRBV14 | CASSQDGRGRRESGELFF | TGTGCCAGCAGCCAAGATGGTAGGGGGCGGAGAGAATCCGGGGAGCTGTTTTTT
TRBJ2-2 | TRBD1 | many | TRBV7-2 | CASSSRDRRTSELFF | TGTGCCAGCAGCTCCCGGGACAGACGAACTTCTGAGCTGTTTTTT
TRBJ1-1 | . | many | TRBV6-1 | CASSEAGNTEAFF | TGTGCCAGCAGTGAAGCAGGGAACACTGAAGCTTTCTTT
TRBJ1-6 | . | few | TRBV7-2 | CASSLVEVTSYSPLHF | TGTGCCAGCAGCTTAGTAGAAGTGACATCCTATTCACCCCTCCACTTT
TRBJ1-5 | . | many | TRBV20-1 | CSASSLGPDGSNQPQHF | TGCAGTGCTTCTAGTCTGGGGCCTGACGGAAGCAATCAGCCCCAGCATTTT
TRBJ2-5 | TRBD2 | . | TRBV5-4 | CASSWAGGPETQYF | TGTGCCAGCAGCTGGGCGGGGGGCCCCGAGACCCAGTACTTC
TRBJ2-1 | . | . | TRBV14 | CASSRRARYNEQFF | TGTGCCAGCAGCAGGCGGGCGAGATACAATGAGCAGTTCTTC
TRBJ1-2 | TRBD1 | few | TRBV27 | CASSLRQGGSDGYTF | TGTGCCAGCAGTTTAAGACAGGGAGGGTCGGATGGCTACACCTTC
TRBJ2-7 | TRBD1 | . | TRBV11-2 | CASSRHQGEPYEQYF | TGTGCCAGCAGCCGCCATCAGGGGGAACCCTACGAGCAGTACTTC
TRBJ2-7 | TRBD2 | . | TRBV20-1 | CSARPIAGRTSYEQYF | TGCAGTGCTAGGCCAATAGCGGGTCGCACCTCCTACGAGCAGTACTTC
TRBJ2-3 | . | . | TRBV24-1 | CATSDLGPTDTQYF | TGTGCCACCAGTGATTTGGGGCCAACAGATACGCAGTATTTT
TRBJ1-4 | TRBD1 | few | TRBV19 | CASGQGTYAEKLFF | TGTGCCAGCGGACAGGGGACGTACGCTGAAAAACTGTTTTTT
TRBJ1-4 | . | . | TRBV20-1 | CSASARWGDEKLFF | TGCAGTGCTTCCGCCCGTTGGGGAGATGAAAAACTGTTTTTT
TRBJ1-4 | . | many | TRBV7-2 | CASSEGGGVGEKLFF | TGTGCCAGCAGCGAGGGGGGGGGCGTGGGTGAAAAACTGTTTTTT
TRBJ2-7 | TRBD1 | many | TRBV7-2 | CASSPFGTGDYEQYF | TGTGCCAGCAGCCCATTCGGGACAGGCGACTACGAGCAGTACTTC
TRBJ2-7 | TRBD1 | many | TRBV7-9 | CASSPYGQGAKSYEQYF | TGTGCCAGCAGCCCATACGGACAGGGGGCTAAATCCTACGAGCAGTACTTC
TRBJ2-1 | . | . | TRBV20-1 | CSARGRLGPTNEQFF | TGCAGTGCTAGAGGGAGATTGGGCCCCACCAATGAGCAGTTCTTC
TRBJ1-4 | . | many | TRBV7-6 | CASSLDRTTTNEKLFF | TGTGCCAGCAGCTTAGACAGGACAACAACTAATGAAAAACTGTTTTTT
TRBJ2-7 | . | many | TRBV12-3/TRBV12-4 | CASSLQLGTSYEQYF | TGTGCCAGCAGTCTCCAACTCGGGACGAGCTACGAGCAGTACTTC
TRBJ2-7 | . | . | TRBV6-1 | CASSPGRGQNYEQYF | TGTGCCAGCAGCCCCGGGCGTGGACAGAACTACGAGCAGTACTTC
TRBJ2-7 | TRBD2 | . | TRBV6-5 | CASRLAGEAYEQYF | TGTGCCAGCAGACTAGCGGGAGAAGCCTACGAGCAGTACTTC
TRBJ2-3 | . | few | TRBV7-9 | CASSLIGGRGADTQYF | TGTGCCAGCAGCTTAATTGGCGGCAGGGGAGCAGATACGCAGTATTTT
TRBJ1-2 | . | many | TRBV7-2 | CASSLAPGLNPGYTF | TGTGCCAGCAGCTTAGCTCCCGGGCTAAATCCTGGCTACACCTTC
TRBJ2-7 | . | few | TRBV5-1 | CASSLVVGQSYEQYF | TGCGCCAGCAGCTTGGTCGTTGGGCAGTCCTACGAGCAGTACTTC
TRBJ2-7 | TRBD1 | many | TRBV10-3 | CATRPGGTYEQYF | TGTGCCACCCGGCCAGGGGGAACCTACGAGCAGTACTTC
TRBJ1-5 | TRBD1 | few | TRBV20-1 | CSAPNRGRNDQPQHF | TGCAGTGCCCCTAACAGGGGGCGAAACGATCAGCCCCAGCATTTT
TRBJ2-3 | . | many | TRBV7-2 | CASSLDRGDTDTQYF | TGTGCCAGCAGCTTAGATCGGGGAGACACAGATACGCAGTATTTT
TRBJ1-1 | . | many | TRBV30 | CAWNYGQNTEAFF | TGTGCCTGGAATTACGGACAGAACACTGAAGCTTTCTTT
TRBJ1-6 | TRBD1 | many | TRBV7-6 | CATHKPGQSSYNSPLHF | TGTGCCACACATAAGCCGGGACAGAGCTCCTATAATTCACCCCTCCACTTT
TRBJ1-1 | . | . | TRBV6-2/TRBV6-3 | CASKGPHQGFGTEAFF | TGTGCCAGCAAAGGCCCCCACCAAGGGTTCGGCACTGAAGCTTTCTTT
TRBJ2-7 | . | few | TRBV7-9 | CASSPSEGAAYEQYF | TGTGCCAGCAGCCCGAGCGAAGGGGCGGCATACGAGCAGTACTTC
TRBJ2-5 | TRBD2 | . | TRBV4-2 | CASSQDGRTSGGETQYF | TGTGCCAGCAGCCAAGATGGGCGGACTAGCGGGGGAGAGACCCAGTACTTC
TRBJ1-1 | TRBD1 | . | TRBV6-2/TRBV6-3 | CAIQGYADTEAFF | TGTGCCATACAGGGGTATGCAGACACTGAAGCTTTCTTT
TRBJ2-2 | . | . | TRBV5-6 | CASSAVVGSITGELFF | TGTGCCAGCAGCGCCGTCGTCGGATCTATCACCGGGGAGCTGTTTTTT
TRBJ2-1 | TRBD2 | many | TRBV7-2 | CASSLVGGTPYNEQFF | TGTGCCAGCAGCTTAGTCGGGGGGACCCCCTACAATGAGCAGTTCTTC